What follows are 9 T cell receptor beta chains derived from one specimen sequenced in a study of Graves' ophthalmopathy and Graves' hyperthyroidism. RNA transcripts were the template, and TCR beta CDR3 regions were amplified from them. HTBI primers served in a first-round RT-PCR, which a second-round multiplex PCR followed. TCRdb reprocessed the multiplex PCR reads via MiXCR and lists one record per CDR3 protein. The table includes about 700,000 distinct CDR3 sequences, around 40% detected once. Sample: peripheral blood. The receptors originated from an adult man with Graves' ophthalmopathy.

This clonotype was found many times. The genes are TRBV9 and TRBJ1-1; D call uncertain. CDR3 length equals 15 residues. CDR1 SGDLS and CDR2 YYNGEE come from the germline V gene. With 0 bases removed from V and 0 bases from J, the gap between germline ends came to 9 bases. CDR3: CASSVEGRLNTEAFF. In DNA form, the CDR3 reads TGTGCCAGCAGCGTAGAGGGCAGACTGAACACTGAAGCTTTCTTT.

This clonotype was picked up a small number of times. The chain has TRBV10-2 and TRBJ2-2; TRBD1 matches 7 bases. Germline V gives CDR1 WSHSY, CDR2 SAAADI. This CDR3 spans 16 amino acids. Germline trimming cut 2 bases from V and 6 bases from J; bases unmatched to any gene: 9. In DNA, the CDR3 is TGCGCCAGCAGTGAGACTTGGACAGGCGCGGCCGGGGAGCTGTTTTTT. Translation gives CASSETWTGAAGELFF.

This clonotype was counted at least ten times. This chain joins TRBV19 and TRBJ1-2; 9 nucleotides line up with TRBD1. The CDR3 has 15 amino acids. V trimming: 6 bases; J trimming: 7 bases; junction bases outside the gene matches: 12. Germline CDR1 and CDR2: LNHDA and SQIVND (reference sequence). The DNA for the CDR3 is TGTGCCAGTAGCCCTATGGGACAGGGAATTTTTGGCTACACCTTC. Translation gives CASSPMGQGIFGYTF.

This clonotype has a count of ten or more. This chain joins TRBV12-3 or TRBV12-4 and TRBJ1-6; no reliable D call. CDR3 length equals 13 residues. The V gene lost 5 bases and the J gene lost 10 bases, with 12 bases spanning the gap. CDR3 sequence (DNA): TGTGCCAGCAGTCGTGCTAGTGGGTCACCCCTCCACTTT. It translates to CASSRASGSPLHF.

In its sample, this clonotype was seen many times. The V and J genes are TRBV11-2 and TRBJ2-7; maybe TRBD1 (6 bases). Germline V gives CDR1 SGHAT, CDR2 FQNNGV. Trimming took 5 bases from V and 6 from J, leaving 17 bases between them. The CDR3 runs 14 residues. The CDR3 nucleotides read TGTGCCAGCAGCCTGGGACACCAACCCAGCGAGCAGTACTTC. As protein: CASSLGHQPSEQYF.

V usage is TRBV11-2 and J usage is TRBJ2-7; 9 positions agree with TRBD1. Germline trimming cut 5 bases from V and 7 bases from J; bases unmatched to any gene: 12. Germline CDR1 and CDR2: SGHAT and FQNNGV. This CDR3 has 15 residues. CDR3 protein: CASSPGDRVVGEQYF. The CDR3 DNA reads TGTGCCAGCAGCCCTGGGGACAGGGTGGTAGGAGAGCAGTACTTC.

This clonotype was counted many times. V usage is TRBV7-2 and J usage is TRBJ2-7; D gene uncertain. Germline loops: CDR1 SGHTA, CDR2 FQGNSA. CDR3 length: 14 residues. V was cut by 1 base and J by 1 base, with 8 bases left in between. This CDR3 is CASSLEQLSYEQYF. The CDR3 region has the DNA TGTGCCAGCAGCTTAGAACAGCTGTCCTACGAGCAGTACTTC.

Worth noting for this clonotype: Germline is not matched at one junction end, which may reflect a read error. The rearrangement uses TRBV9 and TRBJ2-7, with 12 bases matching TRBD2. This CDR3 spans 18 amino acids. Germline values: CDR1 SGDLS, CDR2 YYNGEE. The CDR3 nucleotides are TGCGCCAGCAGCCAAGGAGGACTAGCGGGACTAAGCTCCTACGAGCAGTACTTC. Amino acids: CASSQGGLAGLSSYEQYF.

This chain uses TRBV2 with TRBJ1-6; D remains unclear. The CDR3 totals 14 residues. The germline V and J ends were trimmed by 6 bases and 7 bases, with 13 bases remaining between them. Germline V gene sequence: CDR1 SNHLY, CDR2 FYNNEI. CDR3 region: CASRSGVGNSPLHF. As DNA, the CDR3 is TGTGCCAGCAGATCCGGGGTCGGCAATTCACCCCTCCACTTT.